This T cell receptor beta chain was sequenced for a study of blood T cell repertoires in COVID-19. As for the study in general: Specimens from acute and convalescent COVID-19 originated in the United States, Italy and Spain. PBMCs, B-cell-depleted T cells, or T cells provided the cDNA or gDNA that made up the material.

Original analysis: Amplification from reference gene primers served as the basis for estimated nucleated cell counts. Only in-frame clones appear in the TCRdb table, and some are missing; sequencing was by immunoSEQ multiplex PCR. That table is the source of V, J and clone size, and D and trimming were worked out from the DNA. The data show roughly 100,000 clones, with 60% to 85% seen just once and 15% to 20% held by the top ten. What was sequenced was peripheral blood. This receptor was obtained from a woman over 75 with active or convalescent COVID-19.

DNA of the CDR3: TGTGCCAGTAGTCCCCTTGGGGGACAAGTTAATGAAAAACTGTTTTTT. Translated: CASSPLGGQVNEKLFF. V usage is TRBV19 and J usage is TRBJ1-4; D possibly corresponds to TRBD1 (6 bases). From germline, CDR1 is LNHDA and CDR2 SQIVND (reference sequence). This CDR3 has 16 amino acids. The V gene lost 5 bases and the J gene lost 4 bases, with 17 bases spanning the gap. The full variable domain, in which reference TRBV19 and TRBJ1-4 provide the parts outside the CDR3, is DGGITQSPKYLFRKEGQNVTLSCEQNLNHDAMYWYRQDPGQGLRLIYYSQIVNDFQKGDIAEGYSVSREKKESFPLTVTSAQKNPTAFYLCASSPLGGQVNEKLFFGSGTQLSVL.